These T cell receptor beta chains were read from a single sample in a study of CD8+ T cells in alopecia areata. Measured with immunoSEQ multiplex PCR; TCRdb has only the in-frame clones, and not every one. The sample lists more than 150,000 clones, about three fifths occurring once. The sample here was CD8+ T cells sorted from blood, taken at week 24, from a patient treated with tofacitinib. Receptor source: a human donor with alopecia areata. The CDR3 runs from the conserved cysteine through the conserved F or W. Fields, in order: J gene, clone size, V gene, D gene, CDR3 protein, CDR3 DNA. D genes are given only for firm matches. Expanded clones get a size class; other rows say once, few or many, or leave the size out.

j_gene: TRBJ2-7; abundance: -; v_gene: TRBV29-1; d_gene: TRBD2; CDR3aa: CSVEGTSEDYEQYF; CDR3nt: TGCAGCGTTGAAGGGACTAGCGAGGATTACGAGCAGTACTTC
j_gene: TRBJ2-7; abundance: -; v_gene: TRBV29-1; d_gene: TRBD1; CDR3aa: CSVDWLGTTGSNEQYF; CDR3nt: TGCAGCGTTGATTGGTTAGGAACGACAGGGAGTAACGAGCAGTACTTC
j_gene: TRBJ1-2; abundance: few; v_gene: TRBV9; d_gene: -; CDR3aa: CASSADALTF; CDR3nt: TGTGCCAGCAGCGCTGACGCCCTAACCTTC
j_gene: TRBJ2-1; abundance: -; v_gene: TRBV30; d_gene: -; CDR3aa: CAWSVPREQFF; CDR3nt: TGTGCCTGGAGTGTACCCCGGGAGCAGTTCTTC
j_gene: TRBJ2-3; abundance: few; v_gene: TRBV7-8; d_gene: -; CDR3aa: CASKVTGSTDTQYF; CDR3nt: TGTGCCAGCAAAGTAACGGGGTCCACAGATACGCAGTATTTT
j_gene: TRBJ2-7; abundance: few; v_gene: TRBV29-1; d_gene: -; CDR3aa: CSVEDLSYEQYF; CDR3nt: TGCAGCGTCGAAGATCTGAGCTACGAGCAGTACTTC
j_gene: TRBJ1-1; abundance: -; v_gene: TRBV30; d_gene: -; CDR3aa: CGWTANTEAFF; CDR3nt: TGTGGCTGGACCGCGAACACTGAAGCTTTCTTT
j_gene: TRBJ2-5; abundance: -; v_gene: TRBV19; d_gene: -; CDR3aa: CASSILTDAAETQYF; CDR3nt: TGTGCCAGTAGTATTTTAACCGATGCAGCAGAGACCCAGTACTTC
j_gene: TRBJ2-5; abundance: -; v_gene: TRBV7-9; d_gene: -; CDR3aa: CASSLALRDSRETQYF; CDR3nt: TGTGCCAGCAGCTTAGCGCTAAGGGATTCCCGAGAGACCCAGTACTTC
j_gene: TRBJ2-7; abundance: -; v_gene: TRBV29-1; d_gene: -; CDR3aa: CSVMTDLSSYEQYF; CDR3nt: TGCAGCGTCATGACAGATTTGAGCTCCTACGAGCAGTACTTC
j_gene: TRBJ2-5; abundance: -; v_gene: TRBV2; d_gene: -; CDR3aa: CASRNIGVETQYF; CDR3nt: TGTGCCAGCAGAAACATAGGGGTAGAGACCCAGTACTTC
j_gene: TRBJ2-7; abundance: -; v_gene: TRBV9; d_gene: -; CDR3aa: CASSVGLYDEQYF; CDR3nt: TGTGCCAGCAGCGTAGGTTTATATGACGAGCAGTACTTC
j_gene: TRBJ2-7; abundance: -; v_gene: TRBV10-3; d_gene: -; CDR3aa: CAISPTSSPYEQYF; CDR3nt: TGTGCCATCAGCCCGACTAGTTCCCCCTACGAGCAGTACTTC
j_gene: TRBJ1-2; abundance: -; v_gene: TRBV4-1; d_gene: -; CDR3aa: CASSQGPGVEMDGYTF; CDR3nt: TGCGCCAGCAGCCAAGGTCCAGGGGTAGAGATGGATGGCTACACCTTC